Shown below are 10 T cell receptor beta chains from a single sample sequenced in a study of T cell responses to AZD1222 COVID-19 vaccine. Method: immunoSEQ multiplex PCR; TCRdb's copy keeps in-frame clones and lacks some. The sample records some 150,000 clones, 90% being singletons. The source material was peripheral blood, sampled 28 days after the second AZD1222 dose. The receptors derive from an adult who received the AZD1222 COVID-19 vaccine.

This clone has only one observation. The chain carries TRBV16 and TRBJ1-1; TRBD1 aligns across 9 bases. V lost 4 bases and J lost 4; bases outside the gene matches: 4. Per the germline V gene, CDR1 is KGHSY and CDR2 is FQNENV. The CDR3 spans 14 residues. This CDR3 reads CASSLTTGGTEAFF. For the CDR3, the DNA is TGTGCCAGCAGCCTAACGACAGGGGGCACTGAAGCTTTCTTT.

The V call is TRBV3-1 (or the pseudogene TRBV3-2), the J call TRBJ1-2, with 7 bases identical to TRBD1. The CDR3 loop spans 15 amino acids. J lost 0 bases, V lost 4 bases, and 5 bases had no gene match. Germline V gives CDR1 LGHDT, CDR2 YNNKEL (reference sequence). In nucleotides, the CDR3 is TGTGCCAGCAGCCCCTTGGACAGGCCTAACTATGGCTACACCTTC. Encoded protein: CASSPLDRPNYGYTF.

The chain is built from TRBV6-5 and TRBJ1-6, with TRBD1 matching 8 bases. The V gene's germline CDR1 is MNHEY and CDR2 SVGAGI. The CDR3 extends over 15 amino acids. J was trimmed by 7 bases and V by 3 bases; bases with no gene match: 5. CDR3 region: CASSYSGTGNSPLHF. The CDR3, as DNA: TGTGCCAGCAGTTATTCCGGGACAGGAAATTCACCCCTCCACTTT.

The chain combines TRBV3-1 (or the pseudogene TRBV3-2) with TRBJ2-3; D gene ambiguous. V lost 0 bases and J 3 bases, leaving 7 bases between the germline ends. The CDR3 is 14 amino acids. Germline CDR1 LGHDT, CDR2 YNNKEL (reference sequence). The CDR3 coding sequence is TGTGCCAGCAGCCAAGAAGGGTCTACAGATACGCAGTATTTT. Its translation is CASSQEGSTDTQYF.

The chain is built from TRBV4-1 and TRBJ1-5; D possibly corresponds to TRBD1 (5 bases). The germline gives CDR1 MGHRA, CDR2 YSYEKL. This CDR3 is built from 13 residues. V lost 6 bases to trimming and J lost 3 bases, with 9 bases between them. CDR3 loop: CASSPGFNQPQHF. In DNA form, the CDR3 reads TGCGCCAGCAGTCCAGGGTTCAATCAGCCCCAGCATTTT.

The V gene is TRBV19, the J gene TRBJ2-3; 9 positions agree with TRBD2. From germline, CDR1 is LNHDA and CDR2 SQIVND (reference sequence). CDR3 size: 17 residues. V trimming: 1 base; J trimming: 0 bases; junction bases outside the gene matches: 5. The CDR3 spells CASSIGLAGRSTDTQYF. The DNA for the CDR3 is TGTGCCAGTAGTATAGGGCTAGCGGGGAGGAGCACAGATACGCAGTATTTT.

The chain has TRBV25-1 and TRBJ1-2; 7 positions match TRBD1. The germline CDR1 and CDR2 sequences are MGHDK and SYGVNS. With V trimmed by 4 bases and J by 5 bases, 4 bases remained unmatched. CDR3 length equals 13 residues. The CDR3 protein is CASSGGQVYGYTF. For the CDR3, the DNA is TGTGCCAGCAGTGGCGGACAGGTTTATGGCTACACCTTC.

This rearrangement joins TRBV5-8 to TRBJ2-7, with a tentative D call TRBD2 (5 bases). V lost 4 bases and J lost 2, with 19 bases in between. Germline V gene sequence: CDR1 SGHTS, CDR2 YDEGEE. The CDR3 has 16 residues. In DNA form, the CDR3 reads TGTGCCAGCAGCAACCCCCGGGGATACCGACCCTACGAGCAGTACTTC. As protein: CASSNPRGYRPYEQYF.

CDR3 region: CASSDRTGSDGYTF. The CDR3 DNA is TGTGCCAGCAGCGACCGGACAGGGTCTGATGGCTACACCTTC. The rearrangement joins TRBV7-8 to TRBJ1-2; the match to TRBD1 covers 8 bases. Trimming took 5 bases from V and 6 from J; bases not matched to a gene: 8. Germline values: CDR1 SGHVS, CDR2 FQNEAQ. There are 14 residues in the CDR3.

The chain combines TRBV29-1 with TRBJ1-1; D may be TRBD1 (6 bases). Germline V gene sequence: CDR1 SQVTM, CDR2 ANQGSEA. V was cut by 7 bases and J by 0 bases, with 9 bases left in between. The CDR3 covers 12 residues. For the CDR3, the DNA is TGCAGCGCGGACAGATTGAACACTGAAGCTTTCTTT. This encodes CSADRLNTEAFF.